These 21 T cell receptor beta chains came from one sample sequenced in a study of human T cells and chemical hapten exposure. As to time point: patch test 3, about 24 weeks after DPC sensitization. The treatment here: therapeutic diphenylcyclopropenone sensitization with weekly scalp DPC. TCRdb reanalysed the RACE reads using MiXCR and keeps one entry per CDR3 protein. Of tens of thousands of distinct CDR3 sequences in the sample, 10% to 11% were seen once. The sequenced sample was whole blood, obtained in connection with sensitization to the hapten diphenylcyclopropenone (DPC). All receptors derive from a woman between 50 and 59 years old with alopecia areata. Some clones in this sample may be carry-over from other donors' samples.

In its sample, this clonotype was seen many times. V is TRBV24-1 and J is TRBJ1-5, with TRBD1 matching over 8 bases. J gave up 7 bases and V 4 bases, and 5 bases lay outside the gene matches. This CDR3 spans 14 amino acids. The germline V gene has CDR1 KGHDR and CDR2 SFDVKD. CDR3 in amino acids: CATSDQDRAQPQHF. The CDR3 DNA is TGTGCCACCAGTGACCAGGACAGGGCGCAGCCCCAGCATTTT.

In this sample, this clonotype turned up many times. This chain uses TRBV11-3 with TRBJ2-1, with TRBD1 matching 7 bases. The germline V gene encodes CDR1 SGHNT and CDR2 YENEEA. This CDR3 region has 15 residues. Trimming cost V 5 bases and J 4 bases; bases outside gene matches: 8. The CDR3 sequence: CASSLAGTEYNEQFF. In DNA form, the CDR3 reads TGTGCCAGCAGCCTTGCCGGGACAGAGTACAATGAGCAGTTCTTC.

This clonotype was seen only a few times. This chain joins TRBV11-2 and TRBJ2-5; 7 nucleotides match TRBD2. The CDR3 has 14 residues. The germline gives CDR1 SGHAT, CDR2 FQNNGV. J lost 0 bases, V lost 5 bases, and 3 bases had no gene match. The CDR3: CASSETSDQETQYF. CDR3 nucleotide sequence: TGTGCCAGCAGCGAAACTAGCGACCAAGAGACCCAGTACTTC.

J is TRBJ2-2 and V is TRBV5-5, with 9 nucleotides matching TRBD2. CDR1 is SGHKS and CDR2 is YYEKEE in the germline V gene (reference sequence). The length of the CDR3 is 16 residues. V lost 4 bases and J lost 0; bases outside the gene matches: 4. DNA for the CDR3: TGTGCCAGCAGCCACAGGACTAGCGCGAACACCGGGGAGCTGTTTTTT. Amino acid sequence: CASSHRTSANTGELFF.

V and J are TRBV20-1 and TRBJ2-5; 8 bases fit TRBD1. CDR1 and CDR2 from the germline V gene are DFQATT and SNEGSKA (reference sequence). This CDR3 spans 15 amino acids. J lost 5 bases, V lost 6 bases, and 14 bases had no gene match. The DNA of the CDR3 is TGCAGTGCCAACAACCGGGACAGGATGCTCGAGACCCAGTACTTC. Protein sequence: CSANNRDRMLETQYF.

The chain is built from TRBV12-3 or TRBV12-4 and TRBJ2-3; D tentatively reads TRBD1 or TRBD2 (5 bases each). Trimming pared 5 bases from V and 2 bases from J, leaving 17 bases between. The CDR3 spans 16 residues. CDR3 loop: CASSMERDRHTDTQYF. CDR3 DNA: TGTGCCAGCAGTATGGAACGGGACCGTCACACAGATACGCAGTATTTT.

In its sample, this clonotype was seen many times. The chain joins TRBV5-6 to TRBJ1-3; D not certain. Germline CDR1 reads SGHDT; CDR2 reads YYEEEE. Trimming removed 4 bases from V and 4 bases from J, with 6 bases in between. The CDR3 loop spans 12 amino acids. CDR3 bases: TGTGCCAGCAGCACACGGGGAAACACCATATATTTT. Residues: CASSTRGNTIYF.

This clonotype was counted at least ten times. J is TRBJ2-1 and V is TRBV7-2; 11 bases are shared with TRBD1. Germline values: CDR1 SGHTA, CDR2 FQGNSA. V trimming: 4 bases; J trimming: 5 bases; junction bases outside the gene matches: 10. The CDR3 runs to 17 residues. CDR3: CASSSGQGAGVNNEQFF. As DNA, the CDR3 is TGTGCCAGCAGCTCAGGACAGGGGGCTGGGGTCAACAATGAGCAGTTCTTC. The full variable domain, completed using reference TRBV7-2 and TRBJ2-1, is GAGVSQSPSNKVTEKGKDVELRCDPISGHTALYWYRQSLGQGLEFLIYFQGNSAPDKSGLPSDRFSAERTGGSVSTLTIQRTQQEDSAVYLCASSSGQGAGVNNEQFFGPGTRLTVL.

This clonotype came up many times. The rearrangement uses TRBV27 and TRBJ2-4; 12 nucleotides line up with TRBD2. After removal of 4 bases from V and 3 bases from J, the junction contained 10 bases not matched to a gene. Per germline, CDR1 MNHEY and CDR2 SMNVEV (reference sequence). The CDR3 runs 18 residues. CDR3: CASSSYRLAGADKNIQYF. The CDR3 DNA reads TGTGCCAGCAGTTCCTATAGACTAGCGGGAGCGGACAAAAACATTCAGTACTTC.

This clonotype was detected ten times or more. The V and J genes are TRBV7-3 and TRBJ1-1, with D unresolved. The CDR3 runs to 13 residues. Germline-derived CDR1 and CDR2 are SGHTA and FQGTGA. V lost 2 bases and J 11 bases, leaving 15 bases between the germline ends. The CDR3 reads CASSLGDGGIAFF. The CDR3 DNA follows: TGTGCCAGCAGCTTAGGGGATGGAGGGATCGCTTTCTTT. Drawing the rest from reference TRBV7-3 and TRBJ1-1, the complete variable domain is GAGVSQTPSNKVTEKGKYVELRCDPISGHTALYWYRQSLGQGPEFLIYFQGTGAADDSGLPNDRFFAVRPEGSVSTLKIQRTERGDSAVYLCASSLGDGGIAFFGQGTRLTVV.

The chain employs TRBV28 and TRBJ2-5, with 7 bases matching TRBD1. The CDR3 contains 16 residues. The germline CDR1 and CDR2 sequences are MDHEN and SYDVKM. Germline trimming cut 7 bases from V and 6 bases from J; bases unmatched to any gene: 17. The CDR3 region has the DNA TGTGCCAGCACCGTACAGGAGACAGGGAACGGTCAGACCCAGTACTTC. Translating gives CASTVQETGNGQTQYF.

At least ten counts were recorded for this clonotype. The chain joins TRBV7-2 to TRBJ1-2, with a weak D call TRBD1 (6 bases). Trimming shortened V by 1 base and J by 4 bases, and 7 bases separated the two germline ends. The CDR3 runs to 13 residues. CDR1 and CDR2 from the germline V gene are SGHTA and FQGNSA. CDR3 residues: CASSLEDSYGYTF. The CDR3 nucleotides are TGTGCCAGCAGCTTAGAGGACAGCTATGGCTACACCTTC. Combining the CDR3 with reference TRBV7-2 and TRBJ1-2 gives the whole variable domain GAGVSQSPSNKVTEKGKDVELRCDPISGHTALYWYRQSLGQGLEFLIYFQGNSAPDKSGLPSDRFSAERTGGSVSTLTIQRTQQEDSAVYLCASSLEDSYGYTFGSGTRLTVV.

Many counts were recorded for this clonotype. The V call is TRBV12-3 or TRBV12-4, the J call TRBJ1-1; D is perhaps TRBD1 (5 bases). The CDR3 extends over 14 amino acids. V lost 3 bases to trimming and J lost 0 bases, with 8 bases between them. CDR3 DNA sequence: TGTGCCAGCAGTTTGCTACAGGTGAACACTGAAGCTTTCTTT. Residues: CASSLLQVNTEAFF.

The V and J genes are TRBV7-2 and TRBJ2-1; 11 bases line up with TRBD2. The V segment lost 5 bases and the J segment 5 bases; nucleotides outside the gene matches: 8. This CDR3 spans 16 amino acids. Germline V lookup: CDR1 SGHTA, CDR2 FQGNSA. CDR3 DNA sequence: TGTGCCAGCAGCAGTAGCGGGAGGGCCAGGGACAATGAGCAGTTCTTC. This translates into CASSSSGRARDNEQFF.

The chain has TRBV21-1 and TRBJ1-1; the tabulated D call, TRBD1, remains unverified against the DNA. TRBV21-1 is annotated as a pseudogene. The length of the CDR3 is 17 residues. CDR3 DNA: TGTGCCAGCAGCAAGGGGAACAGGACCTACGGACACACTGAAGCTTTCTTT. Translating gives CASSKGNRTYGHTEAFF.

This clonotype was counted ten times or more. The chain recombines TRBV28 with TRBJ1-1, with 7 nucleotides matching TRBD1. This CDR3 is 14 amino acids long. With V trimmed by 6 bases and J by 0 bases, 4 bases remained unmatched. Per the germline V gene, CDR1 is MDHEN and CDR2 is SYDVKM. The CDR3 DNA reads TGTGCCAGCAGCCCGGGACAGATGAACACTGAAGCTTTCTTT. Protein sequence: CASSPGQMNTEAFF.

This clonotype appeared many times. CDR3 loop: CASSFGTSGYEQYF. The CDR3, as DNA: TGTGCCAGCAGCTTCGGGACTAGCGGGTACGAGCAGTACTTC. This chain uses TRBV7-6 with TRBJ2-7, with 12 bases aligning to TRBD2. Germline V gene sequence: CDR1 SGHVS, CDR2 FNYEAQ. This CDR3 region has 14 residues. With V trimmed by 3 bases and J by 4 bases, 1 base remained unmatched.

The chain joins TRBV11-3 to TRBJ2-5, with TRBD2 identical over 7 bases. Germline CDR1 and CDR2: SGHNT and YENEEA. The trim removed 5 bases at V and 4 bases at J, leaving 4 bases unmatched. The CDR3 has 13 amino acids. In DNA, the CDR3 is TGTGCCAGCAGCCGGGACTATAGAGAGACCCAGTACTTC. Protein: CASSRDYRETQYF.

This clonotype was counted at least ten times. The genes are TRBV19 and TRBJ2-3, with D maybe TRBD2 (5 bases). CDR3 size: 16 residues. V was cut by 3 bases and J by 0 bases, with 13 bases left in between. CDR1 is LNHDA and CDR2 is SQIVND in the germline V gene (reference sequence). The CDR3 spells CASSISSGSSTDTQYF. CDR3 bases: TGTGCCAGTAGTATCTCCAGCGGCAGTAGCACAGATACGCAGTATTTT.

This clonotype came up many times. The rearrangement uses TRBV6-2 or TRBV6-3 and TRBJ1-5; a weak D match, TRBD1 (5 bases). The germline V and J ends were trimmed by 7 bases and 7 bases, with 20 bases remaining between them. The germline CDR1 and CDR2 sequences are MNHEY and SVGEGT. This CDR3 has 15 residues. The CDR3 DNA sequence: TGTGCCAGCACCCCCAGGGCTACACCGGGCCAGCCCCAGCATTTT. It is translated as CASTPRATPGQPQHF.

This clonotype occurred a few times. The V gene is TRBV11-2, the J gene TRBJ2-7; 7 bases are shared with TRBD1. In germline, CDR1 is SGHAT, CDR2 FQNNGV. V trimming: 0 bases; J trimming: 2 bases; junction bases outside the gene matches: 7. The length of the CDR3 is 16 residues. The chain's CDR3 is CASSLDRQGSTYEQYF. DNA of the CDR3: TGTGCCAGCAGCTTAGACCGACAGGGATCCACCTACGAGCAGTACTTC.